This TCR beta chain derives from a study of T cell responses to AZD1222 COVID-19 vaccine. Whole-study context: Second-dose intervals of approximately 4 or approximately 12 weeks were pooled.

V gave up 0 bases and J gave up 1 base, with 12 bases separating them. The CDR3 loop spans 17 amino acids. Germline V gene sequence: CDR1 SEHNR, CDR2 FQNEAQ (reference sequence). This clone is a singleton in its sample. The antigen remains undetermined. Study results and limitations: Per reports, nearly half of all spike-specific TCRs target regions that are unmutated in variants. Spike-specific TCRs gained breadth and depth after people received two AZD1222 doses.

The repertoire was sequenced with immunoSEQ multiplex PCR; TCRdb's copy has only in-frame clones and lacks some. The table has about 120,000 clones, 70% to 90% seen once; the top ten hold approximately 5%. The rearrangement links TRBV7-9 to TRBJ1-4, with unresolved D. The clonotype originates from an adult in good health. Sequenced material: peripheral blood, taken on day 0 of AZD1222 vaccination. CDR3 in amino acids: CASSLALVGLTNEKLFF. CDR3 bases: TGTGCCAGCAGCTTAGCCCTTGTAGGGCTAACTAATGAAAAACTGTTTTTT.